Listed here is a single TCR beta chain. The antigen is not known. The PCR used 60 Vbeta and 13 Jbeta primers. This table comes from immunoSEQ multiplex PCR, and its TCRdb copy is limited to in-frame clones, with some not included. The sample includes about 150,000 clones, 81% of them seen just once. This sample is drawn from a study of cytomegalovirus exposure and HLA in healthy donors. Study-level results: In vitro, a few CMV-associated chains proved specific for CMV antigens. Donors were assumed by presence/absence analyses to have roughly uniform sequencing depth. Some highly shared sequence variants likely arose as a pipeline artifact. The authors later found HLA-associated TCR beta chains more clonally expanded than equally common others.

The V gene's germline CDR1 is KGHSH and CDR2 LQKENI. The J segment lost 3 bases and the V segment lost 5 bases, leaving 6 bases of the junction unmatched. This CDR3 comprises 15 residues. Sequences were obtained from PBMCs. The rearrangement joins TRBV18 to TRBJ1-4; 7 bases line up with TRBD1. This clonotype was obtained from a man in his fifties or sixties in good health and CMV-seropositive. DNA of the CDR3: TGTGCCAGCTCAGATGCGGGACAGCCTAATGAAAAACTGTTTTTT. It encodes CASSDAGQPNEKLFF.